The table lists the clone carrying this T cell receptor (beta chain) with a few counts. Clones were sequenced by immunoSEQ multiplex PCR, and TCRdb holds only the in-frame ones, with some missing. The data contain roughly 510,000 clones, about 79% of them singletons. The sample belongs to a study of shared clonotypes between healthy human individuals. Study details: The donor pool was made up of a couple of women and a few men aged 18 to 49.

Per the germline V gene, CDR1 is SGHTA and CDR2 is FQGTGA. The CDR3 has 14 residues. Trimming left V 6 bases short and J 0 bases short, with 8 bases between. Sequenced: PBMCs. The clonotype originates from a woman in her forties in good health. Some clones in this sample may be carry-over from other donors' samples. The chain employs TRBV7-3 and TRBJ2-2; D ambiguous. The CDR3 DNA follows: TGTGCCAGCAGTCCGACCGCGAACACCGGGGAGCTGTTTTTT. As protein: CASSPTANTGELFF.